This T cell receptor (beta chain) was profiled in a study of long-term antiretroviral therapy in people with HIV. The study, taken as a whole, reports: Upon ART, diversity increased but remained lower than transplant donor controls.

Each donor had at least one pre-ART and at least two post-ART PBMC samples. It was version v3.0 of the immunoSEQ assay that was run at survey level. The protocol was immunoSEQ multiplex PCR, while the TCRdb copy is restricted to in-frame clones and leaves out a portion. The table lists about 19,000 clones, about 89% of them singletons. Trimming left V 4 bases short and J 4 bases short, with 15 bases between. This CDR3 is built from 15 residues. CDR1 and CDR2 from the germline V gene are LNHNV and YYDKDF (reference sequence). This clone was recorded once. The target antigen is unknown. The sample in question was unsorted PBMCs, obtained 0.5 years after starting antiretroviral therapy. The origin of this receptor is a man aged 40-49 years with HIV. The genes are TRBV15 and TRBJ2-3; D uncertain. CDR3: CATSTRLGPPDTQYF. The CDR3 nucleotides are TGTGCCACCAGCACAAGACTGGGCCCTCCAGATACGCAGTATTTT.